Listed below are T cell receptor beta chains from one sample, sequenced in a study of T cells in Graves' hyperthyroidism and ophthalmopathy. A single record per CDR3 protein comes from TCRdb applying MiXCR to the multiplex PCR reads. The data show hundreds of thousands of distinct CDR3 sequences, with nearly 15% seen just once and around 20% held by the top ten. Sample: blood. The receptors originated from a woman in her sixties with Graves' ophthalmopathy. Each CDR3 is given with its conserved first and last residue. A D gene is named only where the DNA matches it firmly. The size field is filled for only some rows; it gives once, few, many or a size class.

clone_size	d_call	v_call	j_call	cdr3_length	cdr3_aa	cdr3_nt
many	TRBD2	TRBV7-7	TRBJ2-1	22	CASSLAAPGLAGGYSSYNEQFF	TGTGCTAGCAGCTTAGCAGCTCCGGGACTAGCGGGAGGATATAGCTCCTACAATGAGCAGTTCTTC
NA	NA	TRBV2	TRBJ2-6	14	CASSEARGANVLTF	TGTGCCAGCAGTGAAGCCCGTGGGGCCAACGTCCTGACTTTC
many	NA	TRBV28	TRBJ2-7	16	CASSFKLWERSYEQYF	TGTGCCAGCAGTTTTAAACTCTGGGAGAGGAGCTACGAGCAGTACTTC
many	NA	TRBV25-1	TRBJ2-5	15	CASSELGPRGETQYF	TGTGCCAGCAGTGAATTGGGACCCAGAGGGGAGACCCAGTACTTC
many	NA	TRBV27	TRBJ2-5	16	CASSSEPRELQETQYF	TGTGCCAGCAGTTCAGAACCTAGAGAGCTCCAAGAGACCCAGTACTTC
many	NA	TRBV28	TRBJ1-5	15	CASRQIQGYNQPQHF	TGTGCCAGCAGACAAATCCAGGGGTACAATCAGCCCCAGCATTTT
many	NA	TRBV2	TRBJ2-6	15	CASSLIDSGANVLTF	TGTGCCAGCAGCCTTATAGACTCTGGGGCCAACGTCCTGACTTTC
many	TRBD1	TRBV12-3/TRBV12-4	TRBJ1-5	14	CASSLEGTDQPQHF	TGTGCCAGCAGTTTGGAAGGGACAGATCAGCCCCAGCATTTT
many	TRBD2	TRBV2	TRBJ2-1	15	CASGRAGEGYNEQFF	TGTGCCAGCGGAAGGGCGGGAGAAGGGTACAATGAGCAGTTCTTC
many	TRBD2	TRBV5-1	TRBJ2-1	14	CAITSAISYNEQFF	TGCGCCATTACTAGCGCCATCTCCTACAATGAGCAGTTCTTC
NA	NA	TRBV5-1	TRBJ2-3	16	CASSGENRASTDTQYF	TGCGCCAGCAGCGGGGAGAACAGAGCTAGCACAGATACGCAGTATTTT